The rows below give T cell receptor beta chains drawn from one sample of a study of T-cell reconstitution after alpha-beta-depleted transplantation in children. MiXCR, run by TCRdb on the PCR reads, gives a single entry per CDR3 protein. The repertoire holds 120,000 or so distinct CDR3 sequences, with approximately 22% as singletons. This specimen consisted of PBMCs, mostly from graft donor cells, obtained 180 days after TCRalphabeta/CD19-depleted stem cell transplant. Source of these receptors: a male patient between 2 and 9 years old who had a stem cell transplant for chronic granulomatous disease, so the T cells may come from the graft donor. Each CDR3 is given with its conserved first and last residue. A D gene is named only where the DNA matches it firmly. Size is omitted from some rows. Given values are once, few, many or a class for expanded clones.

NA,TRBJ2-5,TRBV20-1,TRBD2,TGCAGTGCTAGAGAGGGACTAGCGGATCAAGAGACCCAGTACTTC,CSAREGLADQETQYF
NA,TRBJ1-1,TRBV29-1,TRBD1,TGCAGCGTAGGACAGGGGTTGAACACTGAAGCTTTCTTT,CSVGQGLNTEAFF
many,TRBJ2-7,TRBV7-2,NA,TGTGCCAGCAGCTTTAATTACGAGCAGTACTTC,CASSFNYEQYF
NA,TRBJ2-2,TRBV12-3/TRBV12-4,NA,TGTGCCAGCAGCCGCGGACTTTCACTCAACACCGGGGAGCTGTTTTTT,CASSRGLSLNTGELFF
few,TRBJ2-7,TRBV5-6,NA,TGTGCCAGCAGCTTGTTAGGTGACGAGCAGTACTTC,CASSLLGDEQYF
few,TRBJ2-7,TRBV29-1,TRBD2,TGCAGCGTTAGGGGCGGGAGGGCCCCATACGAGCAGTACTTC,CSVRGGRAPYEQYF
NA,TRBJ2-3,TRBV18,NA,TGTGCCAGCTCACCCGGACAGCTAGATAGAGATACGCAGTATTTT,CASSPGQLDRDTQYF
few,TRBJ2-1,TRBV4-2,NA,TGTGCCAGCAGACTACAGGGTTCTGGGGATGAGCAGTTCTTC,CASRLQGSGDEQFF
NA,TRBJ1-5,TRBV20-1,NA,TGCAGTGCTGGAACCTCGGGGGCGCAGGACTATAGCAATCAGCCCCAGCATTTT,CSAGTSGAQDYSNQPQHF
few,TRBJ2-1,TRBV27,NA,TGTGCCAGCAGTTTATACTGGTCGCCAAACAATGAGCAGTTCTTC,CASSLYWSPNNEQFF
many,TRBJ2-5,TRBV29-1,NA,TGCAGCGTTGAAAGGGGTCAGGGACACGAGACCCAGTACTTC,CSVERGQGHETQYF
many,TRBJ1-2,TRBV7-2,TRBD1,TGTGCCAGCAGGCTTCAACAGGGGGGCAATTATGGCTACACCTTC,CASRLQQGGNYGYTF
NA,TRBJ2-7,TRBV15,NA,TGTGCCACCAGCAAGCTTGTGGACGAGTACGAGCAGTACTTC,CATSKLVDEYEQYF
many,TRBJ2-2,TRBV18,NA,TGTGCCAGCTCACGACCGGGAGTGGTCCCCGGGGAGCTGTTTTTT,CASSRPGVVPGELFF
NA,TRBJ2-7,TRBV6-5,NA,TGTGCCAGCAGTTACTTTGGGGTGGCCTACGAGCAGTACTTC,CASSYFGVAYEQYF
many,TRBJ2-2,TRBV15,NA,TGTGCCACCAGCAGAGCTTCCGGGACACTAAACACCGGGGAGCTGTTTTTT,CATSRASGTLNTGELFF
few,TRBJ2-1,TRBV29-1,TRBD1,TGCAGCGTTGAACCCCCGACAGGGTCCTACAATGAGCAGTTCTTC,CSVEPPTGSYNEQFF
many,TRBJ2-7,TRBV12-3/TRBV12-4,NA,TGTGCCAGCAGGAGGGACGGAGCCTACGAGCAGTACTTC,CASRRDGAYEQYF
many,TRBJ2-7,TRBV20-1,TRBD2,TGCAGTGCTAGGGGGCTAGCGGACTACGAGCAGTACTTC,CSARGLADYEQYF
NA,TRBJ1-5,TRBV6-5,NA,TGTGCCAGCAGTTTACCTGGTAGCAATCAGCCCCAGCATTTT,CASSLPGSNQPQHF
many,TRBJ2-7,TRBV12-3/TRBV12-4,TRBD1,TGTGCCAGCAGTTTAGCCGGGACAGGGGTGTACGAGCAGTACTTC,CASSLAGTGVYEQYF
many,TRBJ2-1,TRBV20-1,TRBD2,TGCAGTGTCCGGACTAGCGACTACAATGAGCAGTTCTTC,CSVRTSDYNEQFF
NA,TRBJ2-7,TRBV20-1,NA,TGCAGTGCTAGGGCGAGGTCCGGATACGAGCAGTACTTC,CSARARSGYEQYF
many,TRBJ2-5,TRBV20-1,NA,TGCAGTGCTAGTTTAGGGGAGGAGACCCAGTACTTC,CSASLGEETQYF
few,TRBJ2-1,TRBV24-1,TRBD2,TGTGCCACCAGTGAGGCTAGCGGGAGAATCAATGAGCAGTTCTTC,CATSEASGRINEQFF
many,TRBJ2-2,TRBV28,NA,TGTGCCAGCAGTTTTGGGCAGAACACCGGGGAGCTGTTTTTT,CASSFGQNTGELFF
many,TRBJ2-5,TRBV7-2,NA,TGTGCCAGCAGCCTTAGGACAGCCCAAGAGACCCAGTACTTC,CASSLRTAQETQYF
NA,TRBJ2-7,TRBV20-1,NA,TGCAGTGCTCTAGAAGGGTACGGCGAGCAGTACTTC,CSALEGYGEQYF
few,TRBJ2-5,TRBV10-3,NA,TGTGCCATCAGTGAGGCGGGAGAGACCCAGTACTTC,CAISEAGETQYF
NA,TRBJ1-1,TRBV7-2,NA,TGTGCCAGCAGCTTAGTATTGGGGACTGAAGCTTTCTTT,CASSLVLGTEAFF
NA,TRBJ2-2,TRBV7-8,NA,TGTGCCAGCAGCTTAGTTAGGAACACCGGGGAGCTGTTTTTT,CASSLVRNTGELFF
NA,TRBJ2-7,TRBV12-3/TRBV12-4,NA,TGTGCCAGCAGTTTCCAAACGTTGGGGCAGTACTTC,CASSFQTLGQYF
many,TRBJ1-4,TRBV20-1,NA,TGCAGTGCTAGATTGGGCCAGGATAATGAAAAACTGTTTTTT,CSARLGQDNEKLFF
NA,TRBJ2-2,TRBV18,TRBD1,TGTGCCAGCTCACCAGACAGGGGATCCGGGGAGCTGTTTTTT,CASSPDRGSGELFF
NA,TRBJ2-1,TRBV7-2,TRBD2,TGTGCCAGCAGCCTGACTAGCGGGAGTTTTGGAAATGAGCAGTTCTTC,CASSLTSGSFGNEQFF
NA,TRBJ2-1,TRBV20-1,TRBD2,TGCAGTGCTAGAGATAGATTTGGGCTAGCGGGCCCCTACAATGAGCAGTTCTTC,CSARDRFGLAGPYNEQFF
NA,TRBJ2-3,TRBV10-3,NA,TGTGCCATCAGTGAACCGGCTGGGGCCAAAGATACGCAGTATTTT,CAISEPAGAKDTQYF